The rows below give T cell receptor beta chains drawn from one sample of a study of T cells in localized non-small cell lung cancer. Some clones are missing from TCRdb's copy, which holds only in-frame ones; the method was immunoSEQ multiplex PCR. The sample consists of a few thousand clones, 28% of them appearing once. Sequences were derived from lung tumor tissue, sampled before any cancer treatment. These receptors came from a female donor over 55 with stage I lung adenocarcinoma. Both conserved end residues are part of each CDR3. D genes are given only for firm matches. Expanded clones get a size class; other rows say once, few or many, or leave the size out.

cdr3_length d_call j_call v_call clone_size cdr3_nt cdr3_aa
17 . TRBJ2-3 TRBV6-4 . TGTGCCAGCAGTTACCCCCCCTACTTCGGGGACACAGATACGCAGTATTTT CASSYPPYFGDTDTQYF
13 . TRBJ2-3 TRBV30 few TGTGCCTGGAGGAGGGGTAACACAGATACGCAGTATTTT CAWRRGNTDTQYF
14 . TRBJ2-5 TRBV5-1 . TGCGCCAGCAGCTTGGGCAGGTCGGAAGAGACCCAGTACTTC CASSLGRSEETQYF
16 TRBD2 TRBJ2-1 TRBV10-2 . TGCGCCAGCAGTCCCCGGGCTAGCGGGACCTACAATGAGCAGTTCTTC CASSPRASGTYNEQFF
14 . TRBJ2-5 TRBV5-1 . TGCGCCAGCAGCTTAGGCAGGGACCAAGAGACCCAGTACTTC CASSLGRDQETQYF
13 . TRBJ1-1 TRBV6-8 few TGTGCCAGCACCAGGACGATGAACACTGAAGCTTTCTTT CASTRTMNTEAFF
13 . TRBJ1-1 TRBV29-1 . TGCAGCGTTGAAGATATGGGGAACACTGAAGCTTTCTTT CSVEDMGNTEAFF
14 . TRBJ2-7 TRBV19 . TGTGCCAGTAGTATGAGCGATTGGCGCTACGAGCAGTACTTC CASSMSDWRYEQYF
12 . TRBJ2-3 TRBV30 few TGTGCCTGGAGTACCTTCACAGATACGCAGTATTTT CAWSTFTDTQYF
14 TRBD1 TRBJ1-1 TRBV5-1 . TGCGCCAGCAGCGGACGGACAGGGAACACTGAAGCTTTCTTT CASSGRTGNTEAFF
16 . TRBJ1-1 TRBV11-3 . TGTGCCAGCAGCTTGGGTCGTCAAGGGGCGCGGAGTGAAGCTTTCTTT CASSLGRQGARSEAFF
11 . TRBJ2-1 TRBV12-5 few TGTGCCAGCACCATCGATAGTGAGCAGTTCTTC CASTIDSEQFF
12 . TRBJ2-3 TRBV19 few TGTGCCAGTAGTACTACTAGTGACTCGCAGTATTTT CASSTTSDSQYF
12 . TRBJ2-3 TRBV9 . TGTGCCAGCAGCCAGGGGGGAGATACGCAGTATTTT CASSQGGDTQYF
17 TRBD2 TRBJ2-3 TRBV29-1 . TGCAGCGTTGAAGATTCATTGGGGACTAGCCTTTCAGATACGCAGTATTTT CSVEDSLGTSLSDTQYF
16 TRBD1 TRBJ1-2 TRBV6-8 . TGTGCCAGCAGTTACTCGGACGGGACAGACCCTTTTGGCTACACCTTC CASSYSDGTDPFGYTF
16 . TRBJ1-3 TRBV19 . TGTGCCAGTAGTATAGATCGCAGAGTCTCTGGAAACACCATATATTTT CASSIDRRVSGNTIYF
13 . TRBJ1-1 TRBV30 . TGTGCCTGGAGCCTTCAGGGGAGGACTGAAGCTTTCTTT CAWSLQGRTEAFF
13 . TRBJ2-1 TRBV14 few TGTGCCAGCAGCCCTGGACAGTACAATGAGCAGTTCTTC CASSPGQYNEQFF
15 TRBD2 TRBJ2-1 TRBV18 few TGTGCCAGCTCCTCTCTGGCGGGAGTAAAGAATGAGCAGTTCTTC CASSSLAGVKNEQFF
14 . TRBJ2-3 TRBV10-2 few TGCGCCAGCAGTTTACGGTTTCCGTCAGATACGCAGTATTTT CASSLRFPSDTQYF
17 . TRBJ1-3 TRBV18 . TGTGCCAGCTCACTCGAGAGAGCAGGGGTATCTGGAAACACCATATATTTT CASSLERAGVSGNTIYF
14 . TRBJ1-2 TRBV7-5 few TGTGCCAGCAGCCCGGAGGTCGAATTCCGGGGCTACACCTTC CASSPEVEFRGYTF
14 TRBD1 TRBJ1-1 TRBV18 . TGTGCCAGCTCAGGACAGGGTTGGAACACTGAAGCTTTCTTT CASSGQGWNTEAFF
15 . TRBJ2-2 TRBV6-8 few TGTGCCAGCAGCTTTGGGCAGCCGAACACCGGGGAGCTGTTTTTT CASSFGQPNTGELFF
14 TRBD2 TRBJ2-7 TRBV6-8 few TGTGCCAGCAGTGGAACTAGCGGCCCCTACGAGCAGTACTTC CASSGTSGPYEQYF
16 TRBD1 TRBJ2-2 TRBV11-3 . TGTGCCAGCAGCTTAGGGACAGGGGGTGCCACCGGGGAGCTGTTTTTT CASSLGTGGATGELFF
15 . TRBJ2-2 TRBV11-3 few TGTGCCAGCAGCTTCAGCAGCGCGAACACCGGGGAGCTGTTTTTT CASSFSSANTGELFF
14 TRBD2 TRBJ2-1 TRBV14 . TGTGCCAGCAGCCAAGCGGGAGGCTATGGTGAGCAGTTCTTC CASSQAGGYGEQFF
14 TRBD1 TRBJ1-1 TRBV5-1 . TGCGCCAGCAGCTTTACAGGGGGCAACACTGAAGCTTTCTTT CASSFTGGNTEAFF
15 . TRBJ2-5 TRBV18 once TGTGCCAGCTCACCTCGGACAGATTTCTCAGAGACCCAGTACTTC CASSPRTDFSETQYF
15 TRBD1 TRBJ2-7 TRBV18 few TGTGCCAGCTCACCATACGGACAGGGTTCCTACGAGCAGTACTTC CASSPYGQGSYEQYF
15 TRBD1 TRBJ2-3 TRBV5-1 . TGCGCCAGCAGCCTACAGGGGGTGGCCACAGATACGCAGTATTTT CASSLQGVATDTQYF
14 TRBD1 TRBJ1-2 TRBV18 . TGTGCCAGCTCACGGACAGGGGAAGGTGATGGCTACACCTTC CASSRTGEGDGYTF
13 TRBD1 TRBJ1-1 TRBV10-2 . TGCGCCAGCAGTGGGGACAGGGTGGCTGAAGCTTTCTTT CASSGDRVAEAFF
15 . TRBJ1-1 TRBV6-8 few TGTGCCAGTACTCCGGGGCTACTTATGAACACTGAAGCTTTCTTT CASTPGLLMNTEAFF
15 . TRBJ2-3 TRBV5-1 . TGCGCCAGCAGCTTGTCGGGAGTAGGCACAGATACGCAGTATTTT CASSLSGVGTDTQYF
15 TRBD2 TRBJ2-1 TRBV18 few TGTGCCAGCTCCCCTCGGACTAGCGGCTACAATGAGCAGTTCTTC CASSPRTSGYNEQFF
13 . TRBJ1-2 TRBV19 . TGTGCCAGTAGTTTCGGTGGGGGTTATGGCTACACCTTC CASSFGGGYGYTF
16 . TRBJ2-7 TRBV5-1 few TGCGCCAGCAGCTTGGGCCCGGTCACGGGGTCTTACGAGCAGTACTTC CASSLGPVTGSYEQYF
14 . TRBJ1-1 TRBV5-1 . TGCGCCAGCAGCTACCGGACCGTTAACACTGAAGCTTTCTTT CASSYRTVNTEAFF